This T cell receptor beta chain comes out of a study of T-cell memory formation after mild COVID-19. Overall study findings and caveats: Clonal second-wave expansions that peaked on day 37 had unconfirmed SARS-CoV-2 specificity. Clones that contracted from day 15 to 85 were balanced CD4/CD8, while later expanders leaned CD4+.

Trimming left V 4 bases short and J 5 bases short, with 11 bases between. CDR1 and CDR2 from the germline V gene are SGHTA and FQGNSA. The CDR3 runs to 13 residues. The sample holds a few counts of this clonotype. The target antigen is unknown. TCRdb re-derived calls from the 5' RACE reads in MiXCR, one entry per CDR3 protein. The profile covers about 350,000 distinct CDR3 sequences, with roughly 15% appearing a single time and approximately 22% taken by the ten largest. The chain recombines TRBV7-2 with TRBJ2-5; D ambiguous. The sequencing input was PBMCs or a T cell subset sorted from them (not recorded which). This sequence was found in a man between 18 and 29 years old who had mild COVID-19 (a few samples of this study predate the infection). Cell type and time point are not known. This CDR3 reads CASSSAPKETQYF. The CDR3 DNA follows: TGTGCCAGCAGCTCGGCGCCGAAGGAGACCCAGTACTTC.